This T cell receptor (beta chain) is from a study of T cell repertoires in cytomegalovirus infection (dated by TCRdb to between 2018 and 2021). At the level of the whole study: The peptide stimulations were aimed at well-studied HLA-B-restricted epitopes as well as recently identified HLA-C-restricted CMV epitopes, whose presentation resists viral immunomodulation. Donor HLA type was relevant to the analysis, as public TCR beta signatures indicated carriage of CMV infection together with the matching HLA type. Study-level results and caveats: In the ex vivo response, HLA-C-restricted CMV-specific TCR beta clonotypes were dominant, and in two of eight donors the single most frequent clonotype came from this HLA-C-restricted group. Carriers of CMV infection plus the relevant HLA type were discriminated by the cumulative frequency of public TCR beta family members in the study cohort and in an independent roughly 350-donor cohort.

On this clonotype: What this receptor recognizes is not known. The sample holds no much larger clone one base away, and base qualities are not on file.

In light of the paper, this sample's treatment or condition label describes: in vitro stimulation with specific CMV peptide epitopes to enrich CMV-specific T cells. The data were produced on an Illumina HiSeq 1500. TCRdb redid the processing of the public reads, applying fastp at Q25 and MiXCR, and retained in-frame beta chains. Identical CDR3 protein sequences are pooled into one entry, listed with their most common genes and DNA. Recorded for this sample are roughly 800,000 distinct CDR3 sequences; about 28% of them occurred a single time. Roughly 14% of the sample goes to the ten largest clones. The sequencing here drew on cultured CD8+ T cells from PBMCs, taken from culture after CMV antigen stimulation. The source of this sequence is a human donor in good health (CMV status not recorded). Some clones in this sample may be carry-over from other donors' samples.

The CDR3 has the sequence CASSYSDARWTQYF. The DNA sequence is as follows: TGTGCCAGCAGTTATTCCGACGCTCGATGGACCCAGTACTTC. The rearranged segments are TRBV6-2 or TRBV6-3 and TRBJ2-5, with an unclear D gene assignment. Taken from cysteine to phenylalanine, the CDR3 has 14 residues. Left in the record is the CDR3 DNA by itself, 42 bases read in frame from the first base. Based on the germline V gene, the CDR1 and CDR2 sequences are MNHEY and SVGEGT. V is cut by 3 bases and J by 7 bases, and the space between the germline ends is 15 bases.